The 13 T cell receptor beta chains given below trace back to one sample, sequenced in a study of cytomegalovirus exposure and HLA in healthy donors. In the PCR, 60 Vbeta and 13 Jbeta primers were used. Sequencing used immunoSEQ multiplex PCR; TCRdb keeps in-frame clones, though not all of them. The profile shows roughly 180,000 clones, 84% of them singletons. The specimen sequenced was PBMCs. The receptors shown here come from a girl between 5 and 17 years old in good health and CMV-seropositive.

The gene calls are TRBV28 and TRBJ1-1; possibly TRBD1 for D (6 bases). The CDR3 contains 19 residues. Trimming pared 1 base from V and 0 bases from J, leaving 21 bases between. Germline values: CDR1 MDHEN, CDR2 SYDVKM. The CDR3 nucleotides are TGTGCCAGCAGTTTATATAAACCTTCGACAGGAAGGATGAACACTGAAGCTTTCTTT. Residues: CASSLYKPSTGRMNTEAFF.

The table lists this clone with a few counts. This sequence joins TRBV5-1 and TRBJ2-1, with 9 bases lining up with TRBD1. The junction had 6 bases not matched to a gene; V was cut back by 4 bases and J by 4 bases. The CDR3 is 15 residues long. CDR1 SGHRS and CDR2 YFSETQ come from the germline V gene. The DNA for the CDR3 is TGCGCCAGCAGCGTCACCGGGACAGGGTACAATGAGCAGTTCTTC. It encodes CASSVTGTGYNEQFF.

V usage is TRBV5-6 and J usage is TRBJ1-6; D is undetermined. Germline V gene lookup returns CDR1 SGHDT and CDR2 YYEEEE. V lost 3 bases and J lost 18, with 19 bases in between. The CDR3 loop spans 13 amino acids. The CDR3: CASSSLNSGINHF. The CDR3 DNA reads as TGTGCCAGCAGCTCGCTCAATTCGGGGATAAACCACTTT.

CDR3 loop: CAISKTDMNTEAFF. CDR3 in DNA: TGTGCCATCAGTAAAACAGATATGAACACTGAAGCTTTCTTT. V usage is TRBV10-3 and J usage is TRBJ1-1; D unresolved. The CDR3 consists of 14 residues. V was shortened by 5 bases and J by 0 bases, with 10 bases between the two germline ends. Germline CDR1 reads ENHRY; CDR2 reads SYGVKD.

CDR3 sequence reads: CASSSYSDNPEAFF. DNA of the CDR3: TGCGCCAGCAGCTCGTACTCAGACAACCCTGAAGCTTTCTTT. The gene calls are TRBV5-1 and TRBJ1-1; D is uncertain. V was cut by 3 bases and J by 6 bases, with 15 bases left in between. The germline V gene has CDR1 SGHRS and CDR2 YFSETQ. This CDR3 contains 14 residues. The whole variable domain, filled in from reference TRBV5-1 and TRBJ1-1, reads KAGVTQTPRYLIKTRGQQVTLSCSPISGHRSVSWYQQTPGQGLQFLFEYFSETQRNKGNFPGRFSGRQFSNSRSEMNVSTLELGDSALYLCASSSYSDNPEAFFGQGTRLTVV.

A single count supports this clone. The chain carries TRBV19 and TRBJ1-2; TRBD1 matches 7 bases. The germline gives CDR1 LNHDA, CDR2 SQIVND (reference sequence). V gave up 5 bases and J gave up 4 bases; unmatched junction bases: 13. The CDR3 totals 16 residues. CDR3 in amino acids: CASSSGTANFLYGYTF. DNA of the CDR3: TGTGCCAGTAGTTCCGGGACAGCCAATTTCCTCTATGGCTACACCTTC.

V gene TRBV5-1 combines with J gene TRBJ1-1; a possible D gene is TRBD1 (5 bases). V lost 4 bases and J 0 bases, leaving 10 bases between the germline ends. The CDR3 consists of 14 residues. The germline gives CDR1 SGHRS, CDR2 YFSETQ. In DNA, the CDR3 is TGCGCCAGCAGCGGGGGGAGGTTGAACACTGAAGCTTTCTTT. Translated, it gives CASSGGRLNTEAFF.

V usage is TRBV5-4 and J usage is TRBJ2-7, with TRBD1 matching over 9 bases. Germline V gene data show CDR1 as SGHNT and CDR2 as YYREEE (reference sequence). J gave up 5 bases and V 1 base, and 7 bases lay outside the gene matches. The CDR3 runs to 15 residues. This chain's CDR3 is CASSLPMGQGDEQYF. The CDR3 nucleotides are TGTGCCAGCAGCTTGCCTATGGGACAGGGTGACGAGCAGTACTTC.

The CDR3 bases are TGTGCCAGCAGTCGGGGAGGGCAGGGGTTCTATGGCTACACCTTC. Translated: CASSRGGQGFYGYTF. The V gene is TRBV6-5, the J gene TRBJ1-2, with D perhaps TRBD1 (6 bases). Trimming cost V 5 bases and J 4 bases, with 17 bases left between them. There are 15 residues in the CDR3. CDR1 is MNHEY, CDR2 SVGAGI, per germline.

This rearrangement joins TRBV6-5 to TRBJ2-3; 7 bases agree with TRBD1. V lost 5 bases to trimming and J lost 2 bases; unmatched junction nucleotides: 4. Germline CDR1 reads MNHEY; CDR2 reads SVGAGI. The CDR3 contains 14 residues. The CDR3: CASSLQGFTDTQYF. The CDR3, as DNA: TGTGCCAGCAGTCTACAGGGGTTCACAGATACGCAGTATTTT.

The V and J genes are TRBV5-4 and TRBJ2-7; a possible D gene is TRBD1 (6 bases). CDR3 length: 13 amino acids. Per germline, CDR1 SGHNT and CDR2 YYREEE (reference sequence). The chain's CDR3 is CAIRDTVSYEQYF. The CDR3 DNA sequence: TGTGCAATACGGGACACTGTATCCTACGAGCAGTACTTC.

The V and J genes are TRBV6-6 and TRBJ2-7; the D is unclear. The germline gives CDR1 MNHNY, CDR2 SVGAGI (reference sequence). This CDR3 is built from 15 residues. The V end lost 2 bases, the J end lost 0 bases, and 11 bases lay between the germline ends. In nucleotides, the CDR3 is TGTGCCAGCAGTTACACTACGGTGAGCTCCTACGAGCAGTACTTC. It translates to CASSYTTVSSYEQYF.

The chain combines TRBV6-6 with TRBJ1-4; a weak D match, TRBD1 (6 bases). The germline V gene has CDR1 MNHNY and CDR2 SVGAGI (reference sequence). The length of the CDR3 is 13 residues. The ends were cut back, 6 bases at V and 8 bases at J, with 13 bases in the middle. The CDR3 nucleotides are TGTGCCAGCAGAGGGGGGGAAGGGGAAAAACTGTTTTTT. The encoded protein is CASRGGEGEKLFF.